The T cell receptor (beta chain) described here comes from a study of long-term antiretroviral therapy in people with HIV. Study results and caveats: With ART, diversity went up but was still lower than in transplant donor controls. Repertoire composition at all time points was dominated by clones that had expanded before ART.

As regards this clone: Its specificity is unknown.

CDR1 and CDR2 (germline): MNHNS, SASEGT. CDR3 length: 14 residues. The V end was cut by 3 bases, the J end by 5 bases, with 10 bases between. Run at survey level, the immunoSEQ assay was version v3.0. Assay: immunoSEQ multiplex PCR; the TCRdb copy retains only in-frame clones and omits some. The table shows 2,500 to 3,000 clones, with about four fifths occurring only once. Two or more post-ART PBMC samples, plus at least one pre-ART sample, were available for each donor. DNA was extracted from about 1-10 million thawed cryopreserved PBMC. The chain carries TRBV6-1 and TRBJ2-2, with a tentative D call TRBD2 (5 bases). The material sequenced was unsorted PBMCs, taken 0.4 years before starting antiretroviral therapy. This TCR derives from a woman in her forties with HIV. CDR3 sequence: CASSELLGTGELFF. The CDR3 DNA is TGTGCCAGCAGTGAGCTACTAGGGACCGGGGAGCTGTTTTTT.